This T cell receptor beta chain was recorded in a study of T-cell reconstitution after alpha-beta-depleted transplantation in children. Germline CDR1 is DFQATT and CDR2 is SNEGSKA (reference sequence). The CDR3 is made up of 13 amino acids. After removal of 3 bases from V and 3 bases from J, the junction contained 2 bases not matched to a gene. Unique molecular identifiers featured in how the TCRbeta library was prepared. TCRdb redid the calling of the PCR reads with MiXCR, one entry per CDR3 protein. There are under 50,000 distinct CDR3 sequences in the sample; nearly 9.5% occur only once, and roughly 29% lies in the top ten. In its sample, this clonotype is medium-sized.

The TCR was taken from a male patient between 2 and 10 years old who had a stem cell transplant for chronic granulomatous disease, so the T cells may come from the graft donor. Sequences were derived from PBMCs, mostly from graft donor cells, sampled 60 days after TCRalphabeta/CD19-depleted stem cell transplant. The rearrangement links TRBV20-1 to TRBJ1-3; the match to TRBD1 covers 7 bases. The CDR3 loop reads CSARTGIGNTIYF. In nucleotides, the CDR3 is TGCAGTGCTAGGACAGGGATTGGAAACACCATATATTTT.